A single sample gave rise to the 26 T cell receptor beta chains below, sequenced in a study of T cell repertoires in cytomegalovirus infection. Via MiXCR, TCRdb re-called the reads, giving one row per CDR3 protein. Altogether just over 450,000 distinct CDR3 sequences are present, approximately 40% being singletons, with the ten largest covering around 45%. These receptors have no known antigen. The material was cultured PBMCs, obtained from culture after CMV antigen stimulation. The origin of the receptors is a human donor in good health (CMV status not recorded). Some clones in this sample may be carry-over from other donors' samples.

The chain is built from TRBV28 and TRBJ2-5, with D possibly matching TRBD2 (6 bases). CDR1 MDHEN and CDR2 SYDVKM come from the germline V gene. With 6 bases removed from V and 5 bases from J, the gap between germline ends came to 16 bases. The CDR3 is 14 amino acids. CDR3 region: CASSSIGGWETQYF. CDR3 nucleotide sequence: TGTGCCAGCAGCTCAATCGGGGGTTGGGAGACCCAGTACTTC.

This chain connects TRBV12-3 or TRBV12-4 to TRBJ1-1, with TRBD1 matching over 8 bases. The CDR3 has 12 residues. With V trimmed by 8 bases and J by 7 bases, 6 bases remained unmatched. For the CDR3, the DNA is TGTGCCAGCTCGACAGGGGCCCGTGAAGCTTTCTTT. Its translation: CASSTGAREAFF.

V gene TRBV2 combines with J gene TRBJ1-2; weak D call: TRBD1 (5 bases). The CDR3 consists of 12 residues. V lost 5 bases to trimming and J lost 4 bases, with 8 bases between them. Per the germline V gene, CDR1 is SNHLY and CDR2 is FYNNEI. The chain's CDR3 is CASSWGSYGYTF. CDR3 nucleotides: TGTGCCAGCAGTTGGGGGAGCTATGGCTACACCTTC.

The chain links TRBV7-2 to TRBJ2-1; 8 bases agree with TRBD2. Germline CDR1 SGHTA, CDR2 FQGNSA. With 4 bases clipped from V and 8 bases from J, the junction kept 19 bases outside the gene matches. This CDR3 contains 18 residues. CDR3 sequence reads: CASSSGMGPREGKDEQFF. CDR3 DNA sequence: TGTGCCAGCAGCTCCGGGATGGGGCCCCGGGAGGGTAAGGATGAGCAGTTCTTC. The whole variable domain, filled in from reference TRBV7-2 and TRBJ2-1, reads GAGVSQSPSNKVTEKGKDVELRCDPISGHTALYWYRQSLGQGLEFLIYFQGNSAPDKSGLPSDRFSAERTGGSVSTLTIQRTQQEDSAVYLCASSSGMGPREGKDEQFFGPGTRLTVL.

The rearrangement uses TRBV2 and TRBJ1-1; 8 bases are shared with TRBD1. The V gene end was trimmed by 6 bases and the J gene end by 1 base; junction bases not matched to a gene: 7. Germline V gives CDR1 SNHLY, CDR2 FYNNEI. The CDR3 runs to 15 residues. The CDR3, as DNA: TGTGCCAGCAGCCGGACAGGGCGGTGGAACACTGAAGCTTTCTTT. It is translated as CASSRTGRWNTEAFF.

The chain has TRBV6-1 and TRBJ1-6; 9 nucleotides match TRBD1. This CDR3 is built from 15 residues. Germline V gene sequence: CDR1 MNHNS, CDR2 SASEGT. V lost 5 bases and J lost 7; bases outside the gene matches: 6. The CDR3 nucleotides read TGTGCCAGCAGTTGGGACAGGGCATTCAATTCACCCCTCCACTTT. Its protein is CASSWDRAFNSPLHF.

This clonotype showed up many times. The rearrangement uses TRBV7-6 and TRBJ2-7; D is perhaps TRBD2 (6 bases). The germline gives CDR1 SGHVS, CDR2 FNYEAQ. The V and J ends lost 5 bases and 3 bases respectively, with 14 bases between them. This CDR3 region has 14 residues. CDR3 DNA sequence: TGTGCCAGCAGCCTCCGGGACTCGAGCTACGAGCAGTACTTC. This codes for CASSLRDSSYEQYF.

The rearrangement uses TRBV6-1 and TRBJ2-2, with a weak D call TRBD1 (5 bases). V gave up 5 bases and J gave up 3 bases, with 16 bases separating them. CDR3 size: 16 residues. Germline-derived CDR1 and CDR2 are MNHNS and SASEGT. The DNA for the CDR3 is TGTGCCAGCAGTACCTTCGGCCTAGGGGACACCGGGGAGCTGTTTTTT. Residues: CASSTFGLGDTGELFF.

The rearrangement uses TRBV7-2 and TRBJ2-1; no definite D call. Looked up from germline, CDR1 is SGHTA and CDR2 is FQGNSA. This CDR3 has 12 amino acids. V was pared by 1 base and J by 9 bases, with 7 bases between. The CDR3 coding sequence is TGTGCCAGCAGCTTAGTTTGGGGTGAGCAGTTCTTC. This codes for CASSLVWGEQFF.

The chain uses TRBV7-2 and TRBJ1-1; TRBD1 might be the D (6 bases). Germline V gene sequence: CDR1 SGHTA, CDR2 FQGNSA. Trimming stripped 3 bases from V and 4 bases from J, with 15 bases between. The CDR3 extends over 15 amino acids. The CDR3: CASSFVLGGGTEAFF. The CDR3 DNA is TGTGCCAGCAGCTTCGTTTTGGGGGGCGGCACTGAAGCTTTCTTT. The full variable domain, completed using reference TRBV7-2 and TRBJ1-1, is GAGVSQSPSNKVTEKGKDVELRCDPISGHTALYWYRQSLGQGLEFLIYFQGNSAPDKSGLPSDRFSAERTGGSVSTLTIQRTQQEDSAVYLCASSFVLGGGTEAFFGQGTRLTVV.

The V and J genes are TRBV6-6 and TRBJ1-5; a weak D match, TRBD1 (5 bases). Germline CDR1 and CDR2: MNHNY and SVGAGI (reference sequence). This CDR3 is built from 18 residues. V dropped 9 bases and J dropped 4 bases, with 28 bases sitting between them. In DNA form, the CDR3 reads TGTGCCAGTTATTCGTATTGGGGCACAGGCGGGATTAATCAGCCCCAGCATTTT. This encodes CASYSYWGTGGINQPQHF.

There are a few counts of this clonotype. The chain combines TRBV7-2 with TRBJ2-3; perhaps TRBD1 as D (5 bases). The CDR3 is made up of 14 amino acids. Trimming pared 7 bases from V and 8 bases from J, leaving 19 bases between. The germline CDR1 and CDR2 sequences are SGHTA and FQGNSA. The CDR3 DNA is TGTGCCAGCATCCCGGTGGACACGGCTGGTACGCAGTATTTT. Translated: CASIPVDTAGTQYF. The full variable domain, completed using reference TRBV7-2 and TRBJ2-3, is GAGVSQSPSNKVTEKGKDVELRCDPISGHTALYWYRQSLGQGLEFLIYFQGNSAPDKSGLPSDRFSAERTGGSVSTLTIQRTQQEDSAVYLCASIPVDTAGTQYFGPGTRLTVL.

The chain is built from TRBV7-2 and TRBJ1-1; no reliable D call. Trimming cost V 2 bases and J 5 bases, with 12 bases left between them. This CDR3 spans 14 amino acids. Germline CDR1 and CDR2: SGHTA and FQGNSA. The CDR3 protein is CASSLLSGGTEAFF. Written as DNA, the CDR3 is TGTGCCAGCAGCTTACTCAGTGGAGGGACTGAAGCTTTCTTT.

The CDR3 reads CASSYLEGGSGEQYF. The CDR3 DNA sequence: TGTGCCAGCAGTTACCTCGAGGGGGGATCAGGGGAGCAGTACTTC. The V call is TRBV6-6, the J call TRBJ2-7, with D perhaps matching TRBD1 or TRBD2 (6 bases each). CDR3 length: 15 residues. The germline V gene has CDR1 MNHNY and CDR2 SVGAGI (reference sequence). Trimming removed 2 bases from V and 7 bases from J, with 18 bases in between.

This clonotype was counted a few times. The CDR3 DNA sequence: TGTGCCAGCATGCTCCCCACAGATACGCAGTATTTT. Its translation: CASMLPTDTQYF. The chain links TRBV6-1 to TRBJ2-3, with no clear D. The CDR3 runs to 12 residues. CDR1 is MNHNS, CDR2 SASEGT, per germline. V lost 7 bases, J lost 2 bases, and 7 bases lay in between.

This clonotype was observed a handful of times. V and J are TRBV12-3 or TRBV12-4 and TRBJ1-5, with D possibly matching TRBD1 (6 bases). V was shortened by 5 bases and J by 6 bases, with 14 bases between the two germline ends. The CDR3 is made up of 14 amino acids. The CDR3 sequence is CASSPQQGSQPQHF. The CDR3 DNA follows: TGTGCCAGCAGTCCTCAACAGGGCAGTCAGCCCCAGCATTTT.

The chain couples TRBV30 to TRBJ1-1; tentative D call: TRBD1 (5 bases). Trimming left V 2 bases short and J 5 bases short, with 18 bases between. This CDR3 is 15 amino acids long. Germline values: CDR1 GTSNPN, CDR2 SVGIG (reference sequence). The chain's CDR3 is CAWSPPSLGVTEAFF. The CDR3 nucleotides read TGTGCCTGGAGTCCACCATCCCTGGGGGTAACTGAAGCTTTCTTT.

This clonotype was counted between two and nine times. The chain combines TRBV6-1 with TRBJ1-2; 9 bases map to TRBD1. CDR1 is MNHNS, CDR2 SASEGT, per germline. Trimming at V came to 7 bases and at J to 0 bases, leaving 3 bases not matched to a gene. The CDR3 contains 14 residues. CDR3 sequence reads: CASTRQGANYGYTF. The CDR3 coding sequence is TGTGCCAGCACTAGACAGGGGGCTAACTATGGCTACACCTTC.

The chain joins TRBV11-2 to TRBJ2-7, with unresolved D. Germline V lookup: CDR1 SGHAT, CDR2 FQNNGV. Trimming took off 1 base at V and 5 bases at J, with 6 bases between the two ends. This CDR3 contains 12 residues. The CDR3 loop reads CASSLALHEQYF. The DNA for the CDR3 is TGTGCCAGCAGCTTAGCTTTGCACGAGCAGTACTTC.

The V and J genes are TRBV6-2 or TRBV6-3 and TRBJ1-5; D might be TRBD1 (6 bases). Germline-derived CDR1 and CDR2 are MNHEY and SVGEGT. Trimming took off 8 bases at V and 2 bases at J, with 22 bases between the two ends. The length of the CDR3 is 17 residues. CDR3 sequence (DNA): TGTGCCAGCGGAAAGGCAGGGGCCCCCGCTGGCAATCAGCCCCAGCATTTT. It yields the protein CASGKAGAPAGNQPQHF.

This clonotype was counted only a few times. The rearrangement uses TRBV7-6 and TRBJ2-3; D is unclear. Germline V gene data show CDR1 as SGHVS and CDR2 as FNYEAQ. V gave up 2 bases and J gave up 7 bases, with 10 bases separating them. This CDR3 region has 13 residues. The CDR3 here is CASSLSPFYTQYF. The DNA for the CDR3 is TGTGCCAGCAGCTTATCCCCTTTTTATACGCAGTATTTT.

The gene calls are TRBV5-8 and TRBJ2-7, with a possible D match to TRBD1 (5 bases). From germline, CDR1 is SGHTS and CDR2 YDEGEE. The V end lost 2 bases, the J end lost 3 bases, and 24 bases lay between the germline ends. This CDR3 has 18 residues. In DNA, the CDR3 is TGTGCCAGCAGCTTTTTGGGGCAATCCCCACAAAGGGTCTACGAGCAGTACTTC. Protein: CASSFLGQSPQRVYEQYF. Combining the CDR3 with reference TRBV5-8 and TRBJ2-7 gives the whole variable domain EAGVTQSPTHLIKTRGQQATLRCSPISGHTSVYWYQQALGLGLQFLLWYDEGEERNRGNFPPRFSGRQFPNYSSELNVNALELEDSALYLCASSFLGQSPQRVYEQYFGPGTRLTVT.

The V gene is TRBV12-3 or TRBV12-4, the J gene TRBJ2-5; no clear D gene. V was shortened by 3 bases and J by 4 bases, with 12 bases between the two germline ends. This CDR3 spans 14 amino acids. CDR3 sequence (DNA): TGTGCCAGCAGTTTTGGAACTCTGGGAGAGACCCAGTACTTC. Amino acid sequence: CASSFGTLGETQYF.

This clonotype was seen a single time. The V and J genes are TRBV7-8 and TRBJ1-2; unclear D gene. Germline values: CDR1 SGHVS, CDR2 FQNEAQ. This CDR3 has 14 residues. Trimming left V 7 bases short and J 2 bases short, with 14 bases between. CDR3 in amino acids: CASTHPSTNYGYTF. The CDR3 DNA follows: TGTGCCAGCACCCACCCCTCAACCAACTATGGCTACACCTTC.

The V and J genes are TRBV12-3 or TRBV12-4 and TRBJ1-2, with D possibly being TRBD1 (5 bases). CDR3 length: 14 residues. V was shortened by 5 bases and J by 8 bases, with 18 bases between the two germline ends. The CDR3 region is CASSEGLGARGYTF. The DNA for the CDR3 is TGTGCCAGCAGTGAGGGCCTCGGGGCGCGGGGCTACACCTTC.

The sample holds a few counts of this clonotype. The rearrangement uses TRBV4-3 and TRBJ1-2, with 7 bases that match TRBD1. The V segment lost 1 base and the J segment 1 base; nucleotides outside the gene matches: 3. This CDR3 has 15 amino acids. In germline, CDR1 is LGHNA, CDR2 YSLEER. The CDR3 loop reads CASSQVGQINYGYTF. The CDR3 coding sequence is TGCGCCAGCAGCCAAGTGGGACAGATTAACTATGGCTACACCTTC.